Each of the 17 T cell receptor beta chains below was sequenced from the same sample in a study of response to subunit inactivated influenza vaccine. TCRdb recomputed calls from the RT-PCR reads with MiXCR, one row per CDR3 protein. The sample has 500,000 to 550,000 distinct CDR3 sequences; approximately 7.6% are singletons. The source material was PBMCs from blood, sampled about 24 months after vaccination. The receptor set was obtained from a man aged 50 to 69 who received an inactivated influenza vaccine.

The CDR3 DNA reads as TGCGCCAGCAGCTTGATTTCAGCGGGATCATCAACCGGGGAGCTGTTTTTT. Translating gives CASSLISAGSSTGELFF. The chain couples TRBV5-1 to TRBJ2-2; 7 bases line up with TRBD2. CDR3 length: 17 residues. Germline assignment: CDR1 SGHRS and CDR2 YFSETQ. Trimming at V came to 1 base and at J to 5 bases, leaving 11 bases not matched to a gene.

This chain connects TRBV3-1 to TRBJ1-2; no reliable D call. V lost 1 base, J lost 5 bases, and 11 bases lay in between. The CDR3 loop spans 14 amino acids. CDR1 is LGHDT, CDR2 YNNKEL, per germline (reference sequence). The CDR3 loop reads CASSQVGVNYGYTF. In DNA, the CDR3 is TGTGCCAGCAGCCAAGTCGGGGTGAATTATGGCTACACCTTC.

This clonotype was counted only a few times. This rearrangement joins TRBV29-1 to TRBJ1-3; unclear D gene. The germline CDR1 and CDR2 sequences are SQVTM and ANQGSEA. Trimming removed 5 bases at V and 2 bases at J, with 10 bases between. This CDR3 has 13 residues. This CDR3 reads CSVYGSPGNTIYF. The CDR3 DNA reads TGCAGCGTTTACGGGAGTCCTGGAAACACCATATATTTT. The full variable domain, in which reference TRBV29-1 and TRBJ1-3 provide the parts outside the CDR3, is SAVISQKPSRDICQRGTSLTIQCQVDSQVTMMFWYRQQPGQSLTLIATANQGSEATYESGFVIDKFPISRPNLTFSTLTVSNMSPEDSSIYLCSVYGSPGNTIYFGEGSWLTVV.

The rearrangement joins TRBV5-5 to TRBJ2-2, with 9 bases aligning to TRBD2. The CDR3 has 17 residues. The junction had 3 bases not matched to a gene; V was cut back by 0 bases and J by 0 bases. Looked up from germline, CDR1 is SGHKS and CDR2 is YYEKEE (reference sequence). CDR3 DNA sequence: TGTGCCAGCAGCTTGGTTCTAGCGGGGTCGAACACCGGGGAGCTGTTTTTT. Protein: CASSLVLAGSNTGELFF.

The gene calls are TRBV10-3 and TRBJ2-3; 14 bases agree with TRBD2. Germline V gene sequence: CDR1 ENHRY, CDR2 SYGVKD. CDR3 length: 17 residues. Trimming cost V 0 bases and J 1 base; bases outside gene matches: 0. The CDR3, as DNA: TGTGCCATCAGTGAGTCGACTAGCGGGAGGGGCACAGATACGCAGTATTTT. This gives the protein CAISESTSGRGTDTQYF.

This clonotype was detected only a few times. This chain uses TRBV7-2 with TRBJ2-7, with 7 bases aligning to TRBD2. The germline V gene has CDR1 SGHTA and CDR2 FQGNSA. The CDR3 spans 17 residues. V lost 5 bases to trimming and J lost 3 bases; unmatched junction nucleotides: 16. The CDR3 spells CASSPRRLADVGYEQYF. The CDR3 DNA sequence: TGTGCCAGCAGCCCTAGGAGACTAGCTGACGTGGGCTACGAGCAGTACTTC. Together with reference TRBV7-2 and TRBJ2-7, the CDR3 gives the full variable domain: GAGVSQSPSNKVTEKGKDVELRCDPISGHTALYWYRQSLGQGLEFLIYFQGNSAPDKSGLPSDRFSAERTGGSVSTLTIQRTQQEDSAVYLCASSPRRLADVGYEQYFGPGTRLTVT.

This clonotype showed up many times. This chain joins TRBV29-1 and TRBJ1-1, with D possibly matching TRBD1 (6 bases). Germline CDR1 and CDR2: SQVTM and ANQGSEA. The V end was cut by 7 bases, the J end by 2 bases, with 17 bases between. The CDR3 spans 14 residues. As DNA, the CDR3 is TGCAGCGACAGCCCTAGGGGGGGAAACACTGAAGCTTTCTTT. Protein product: CSDSPRGGNTEAFF.

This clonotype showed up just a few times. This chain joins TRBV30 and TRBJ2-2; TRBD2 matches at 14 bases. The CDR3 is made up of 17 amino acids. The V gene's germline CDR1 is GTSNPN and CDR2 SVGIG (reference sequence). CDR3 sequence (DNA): TGTGCTCGGGGACTAGCGGGGGAAGATTTGGGTACCGGGGAGCTGTTTTTT. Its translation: CARGLAGEDLGTGELFF.

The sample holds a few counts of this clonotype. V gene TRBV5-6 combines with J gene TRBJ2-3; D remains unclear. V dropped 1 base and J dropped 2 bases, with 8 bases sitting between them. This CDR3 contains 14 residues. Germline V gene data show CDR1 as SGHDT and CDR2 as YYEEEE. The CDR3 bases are TGTGCCAGCAGCTTGCTTACGGACACAGATACGCAGTATTTT. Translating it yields CASSLLTDTDTQYF.

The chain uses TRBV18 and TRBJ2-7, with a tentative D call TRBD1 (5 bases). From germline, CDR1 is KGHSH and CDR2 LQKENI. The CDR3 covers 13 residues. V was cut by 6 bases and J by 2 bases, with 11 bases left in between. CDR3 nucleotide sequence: TGTGCCAGCTCGCATGGACAAGCCTACGAGCAGTACTTC. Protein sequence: CASSHGQAYEQYF.

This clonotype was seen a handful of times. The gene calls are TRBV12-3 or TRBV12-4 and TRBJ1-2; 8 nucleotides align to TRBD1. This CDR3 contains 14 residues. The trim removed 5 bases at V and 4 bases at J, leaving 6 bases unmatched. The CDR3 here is CASSRDRSFYGYTF. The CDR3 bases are TGTGCCAGCAGTAGGGACAGGTCCTTCTATGGCTACACCTTC.

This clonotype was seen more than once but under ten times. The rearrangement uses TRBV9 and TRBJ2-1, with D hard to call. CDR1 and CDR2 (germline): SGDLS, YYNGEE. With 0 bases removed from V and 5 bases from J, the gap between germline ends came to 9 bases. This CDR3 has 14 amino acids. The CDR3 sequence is CASSVAGRNNEQFF. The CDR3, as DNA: TGTGCCAGCAGCGTAGCAGGCCGAAACAATGAGCAGTTCTTC.

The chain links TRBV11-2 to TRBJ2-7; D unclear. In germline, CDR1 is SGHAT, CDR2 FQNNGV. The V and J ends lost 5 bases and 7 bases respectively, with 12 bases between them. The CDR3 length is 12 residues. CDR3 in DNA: TGTGCCAGCAGCCTACTACCGTGGGAGCAGTACTTC. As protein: CASSLLPWEQYF. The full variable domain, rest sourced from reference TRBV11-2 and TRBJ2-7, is EAGVAQSPRYKIIEKRQSVAFWCNPISGHATLYWYQQILGQGPKLLIQFQNNGVVDDSQLPKDRFSAERLKGVDSTLKIQPAKLEDSAVYLCASSLLPWEQYFGPGTRLTVT.

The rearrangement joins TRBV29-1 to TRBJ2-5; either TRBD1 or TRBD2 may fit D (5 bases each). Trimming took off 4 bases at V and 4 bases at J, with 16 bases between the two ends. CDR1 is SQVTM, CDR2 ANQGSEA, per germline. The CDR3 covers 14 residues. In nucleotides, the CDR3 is TGCAGCGTTGTACTAAGTCGAGGGGCAGAGACCCAGTACTTC. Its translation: CSVVLSRGAETQYF.

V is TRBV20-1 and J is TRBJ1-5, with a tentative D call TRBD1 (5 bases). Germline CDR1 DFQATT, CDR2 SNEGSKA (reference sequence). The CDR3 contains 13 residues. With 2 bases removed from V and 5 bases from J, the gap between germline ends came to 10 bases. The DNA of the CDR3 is TGCAGTGCTAGAAGAGGGGACTATCAGCCCCAGCATTTT. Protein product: CSARRGDYQPQHF.

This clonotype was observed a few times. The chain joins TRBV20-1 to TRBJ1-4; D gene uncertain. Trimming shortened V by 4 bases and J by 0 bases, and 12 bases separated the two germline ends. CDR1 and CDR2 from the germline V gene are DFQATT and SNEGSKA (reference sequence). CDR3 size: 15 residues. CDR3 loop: CSAIRRGATNEKLFF. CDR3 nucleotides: TGCAGTGCTATACGGCGCGGAGCAACTAATGAAAAACTGTTTTTT.

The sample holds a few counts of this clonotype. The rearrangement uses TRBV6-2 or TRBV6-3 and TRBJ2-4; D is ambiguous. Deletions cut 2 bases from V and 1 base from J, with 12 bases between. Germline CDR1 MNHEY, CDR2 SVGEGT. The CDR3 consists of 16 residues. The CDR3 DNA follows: TGTGCCAGCAGTTACGCCCGGGTGGGGGCCAAAAACATTCAGTACTTC. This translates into CASSYARVGAKNIQYF.